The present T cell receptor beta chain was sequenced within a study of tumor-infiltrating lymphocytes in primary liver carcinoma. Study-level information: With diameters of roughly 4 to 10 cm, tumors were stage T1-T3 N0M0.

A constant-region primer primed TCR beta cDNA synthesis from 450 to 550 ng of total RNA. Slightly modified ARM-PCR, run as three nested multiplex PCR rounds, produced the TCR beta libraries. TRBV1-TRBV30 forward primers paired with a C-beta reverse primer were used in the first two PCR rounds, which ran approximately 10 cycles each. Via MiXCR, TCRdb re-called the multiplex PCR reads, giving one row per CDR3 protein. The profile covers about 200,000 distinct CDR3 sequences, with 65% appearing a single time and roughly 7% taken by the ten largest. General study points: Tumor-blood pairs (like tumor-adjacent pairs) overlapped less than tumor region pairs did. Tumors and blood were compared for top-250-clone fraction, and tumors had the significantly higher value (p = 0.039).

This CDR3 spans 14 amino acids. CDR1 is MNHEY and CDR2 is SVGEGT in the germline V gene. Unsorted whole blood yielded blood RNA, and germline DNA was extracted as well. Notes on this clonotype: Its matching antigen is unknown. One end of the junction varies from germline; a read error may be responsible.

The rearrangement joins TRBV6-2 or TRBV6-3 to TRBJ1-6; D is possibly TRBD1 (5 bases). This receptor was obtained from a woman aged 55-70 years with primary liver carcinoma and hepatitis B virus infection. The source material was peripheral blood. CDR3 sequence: CTSSPGSGNSPLHF. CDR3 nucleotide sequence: TGTACCAGCAGCCCAGGGTCAGGTAATTCACCCCTCCACTTT.